The 15 T cell receptor beta chains presented below share a single source sample, sequenced in a study of T cells after yellow fever vaccination. In TCRdb, the 5' RACE reads were re-called with MiXCR into one record per CDR3 protein. The table records 300,000 to 450,000 distinct CDR3 sequences, 6% to 8% of them present only once. Material: PBMCs, obtained 5 days after the yellow fever booster vaccination. All receptors come from a man aged 30 to 39 who received the YFV17D yellow fever vaccine.

V and J are TRBV27 and TRBJ1-3; 7 bases are a match to TRBD1. Germline V gene sequence: CDR1 MNHEY, CDR2 SMNVEV (reference sequence). V shed 8 bases and J 0 bases; nucleotides not matched to a gene: 10. CDR3 length equals 16 residues. The CDR3 nucleotides are TGTGCCAGCTCCCCCAACCGGGACAGCTCTGGAAACACCATATATTTT. Translated, it gives CASSPNRDSSGNTIYF.

There are many counts of this clonotype. The chain links TRBV27 to TRBJ2-7, with 9 bases lining up with TRBD2. The length of the CDR3 is 16 residues. CDR1 and CDR2 from the germline V gene are MNHEY and SMNVEV (reference sequence). The V and J ends lost 2 bases and 6 bases, in that order; junction bases with no gene match: 11. CDR3 bases: TGTGCCAGCAGTTTAATTGGCGGGAGGGCCTCGGTCGAGCAGTACTTC. Encoded protein: CASSLIGGRASVEQYF.

The chain joins TRBV6-1 to TRBJ1-2; 8 bases align to TRBD1. The CDR3 is 14 residues long. Germline lookup yields CDR1 MNHNS and CDR2 SASEGT. J was trimmed by 2 bases and V by 6 bases; bases with no gene match: 5. The CDR3 nucleotides read TGTGCCAGCAGCACAGGGGGGAGAAACTATGGCTACACCTTC. This gives the protein CASSTGGRNYGYTF.

This clonotype was observed at least ten times. V and J are TRBV9 and TRBJ2-1; D unclear. Germline V gene sequence: CDR1 SGDLS, CDR2 YYNGEE. The CDR3 loop spans 13 amino acids. V was cut by 0 bases and J by 9 bases, with 10 bases left in between. In DNA form, the CDR3 reads TGTGCCAGCAGCGTAGCGGCAGCCGGTGAGCAGTTCTTC. Translated, it gives CASSVAAAGEQFF.

This clonotype showed up many times. The V gene is TRBV3-1, the J gene TRBJ2-7, with TRBD1 matching over 9 bases. The CDR3 is 14 residues long. Germline assignment: CDR1 LGHDT and CDR2 YNNKEL (reference sequence). The trim removed 4 bases at V and 6 bases at J, leaving 7 bases unmatched. The CDR3: CASSRGTGMSEQYF. The CDR3 DNA sequence: TGTGCCAGCAGCCGAGGGACAGGGATGAGCGAGCAGTACTTC.

This clonotype was counted many times. The rearrangement uses TRBV7-2 and TRBJ2-2; tentative D call: TRBD2 (5 bases). The CDR3 sequence is 13 residues long. Germline loops: CDR1 SGHTA, CDR2 FQGNSA. The V and J ends lost 4 bases and 5 bases respectively, with 8 bases between them. Here the CDR3 reads CASSSRLTGELFF. CDR3 coding DNA: TGTGCCAGCAGCTCTCGACTAACCGGGGAGCTGTTTTTT.

This clonotype was observed at least ten times. This rearrangement joins TRBV6-5 to TRBJ2-1, with TRBD2 matching over 7 bases. Germline lookup yields CDR1 MNHEY and CDR2 SVGAGI. V was pared by 0 bases and J by 9 bases, with 5 bases of the junction left unmatched. CDR3 length: 14 residues. The CDR3 nucleotides read TGTGCCAGCAGTTACTCAACTGGGAGGGGTGAGCAGTTCTTC. It encodes CASSYSTGRGEQFF.

This clonotype was found a few times. The V gene is TRBV7-3, the J gene TRBJ2-2; D is ambiguous. V lost 6 bases to trimming and J lost 0 bases, with 8 bases between them. The CDR3 is made up of 14 amino acids. Germline V CDR1 and CDR2: SGHTA, FQGTGA. CDR3 bases: TGTGCCAGCAGGTTAGCAACGAACACCGGGGAGCTGTTTTTT. It is translated as CASRLATNTGELFF.

There are a few counts of this clonotype. The chain has TRBV15 and TRBJ2-7; weak D call: TRBD2 (6 bases). Germline V gene lookup returns CDR1 LNHNV and CDR2 YYDKDF (reference sequence). The CDR3 is 15 amino acids. V was trimmed by 3 bases and J by 0 bases, leaving 12 bases between them. As DNA, the CDR3 is TGTGCCACCAGCAGGGCGGGACTCGACTCCTACGAGCAGTACTTC. It codes for CATSRAGLDSYEQYF.

This clonotype was counted at least ten times. V gene TRBV4-3 combines with J gene TRBJ2-7; D gene uncertain. The germline V gene encodes CDR1 LGHNA and CDR2 YSLEER. Trimming cost V 0 bases and J 4 bases, with 13 bases left between them. The CDR3 sequence is 15 residues long. Here the CDR3 DNA reads TGCGCCAGCAGCCAAGATAACAGTATCTCTTACGAGCAGTACTTC. Translation: CASSQDNSISYEQYF.

The chain is built from TRBV27 and TRBJ1-1; 11 bases fit TRBD1. This CDR3 contains 16 residues. The trim removed 5 bases at V and 2 bases at J, leaving 7 bases unmatched. CDR1 is MNHEY, CDR2 SMNVEV, per germline (reference sequence). The chain's CDR3 is CASSALGTGGNTEAFF. CDR3 bases: TGTGCCAGCAGTGCGCTCGGGACAGGGGGAAACACTGAAGCTTTCTTT.

There are many counts of this clonotype. V is TRBV12-3 or TRBV12-4 and J is TRBJ2-7; 8 nucleotides match TRBD2. Trimming at V came to 10 bases and at J to 6 bases, leaving 8 bases not matched to a gene. This CDR3 spans 12 amino acids. CDR3 sequence (DNA): TGTGCCACCTCTAGAACTAGCGGCGAGCAGTACTTC. This gives the protein CATSRTSGEQYF.

The V call is TRBV6-5, the J call TRBJ2-1; D remains unclear. The V end was cut by 4 bases, the J end by 0 bases, with 10 bases between. Germline CDR1 MNHEY, CDR2 SVGAGI. The CDR3 consists of 15 residues. The CDR3 DNA sequence: TGTGCCAGCAGTTCTAGTTCCCCCTCCTACAATGAGCAGTTCTTC. Translated: CASSSSSPSYNEQFF.

The genes are TRBV11-2 and TRBJ2-1; possibly TRBD1 for D (7 bases). The length of the CDR3 is 18 residues. V lost 5 bases to trimming and J lost 11 bases, with 31 bases between them. Germline values: CDR1 SGHAT, CDR2 FQNNGV. DNA of the CDR3: TGTGCCAGCAGCGGTCAGGGGGGATTGGCGGGGCCAGTAAATAAGCAGTTCTTC. Residues: CASSGQGGLAGPVNKQFF. Full variable domain (remainder filled in from reference TRBV11-2 and TRBJ2-1): EAGVAQSPRYKIIEKRQSVAFWCNPISGHATLYWYQQILGQGPKLLIQFQNNGVVDDSQLPKDRFSAERLKGVDSTLKIQPAKLEDSAVYLCASSGQGGLAGPVNKQFFGPGTRLTVL.

The sample holds a few counts of this clonotype. This rearrangement joins TRBV11-3 to TRBJ2-1; 7 bases fit TRBD1. The CDR3 runs to 15 residues. Germline values: CDR1 SGHNT, CDR2 YENEEA. The V segment lost 4 bases and the J segment 5 bases; nucleotides outside the gene matches: 8. The CDR3 region has the DNA TGTGCCAGCAGCTCGAACAGGGGTAGGAACAATGAGCAGTTCTTC. Protein: CASSSNRGRNNEQFF.